This T cell receptor beta chain was captured by sequencing in a study of blood T cell repertoires in COVID-19. Per the germline V gene, CDR1 is SGDLS and CDR2 is YYNGEE. CDR3 size: 14 residues. V lost 2 bases to trimming and J lost 5 bases, with 10 bases between them. Sequencing used immunoSEQ multiplex PCR; TCRdb keeps in-frame clones, though not all of them. The table lists some 170,000 clones, just over 90% of them singletons, with 2% in the top ten. Those enrolled in Seattle joined during active infection and were followed longitudinally afterward. Sequencing input: peripheral blood. The rearrangement uses TRBV9 and TRBJ2-2; D is possibly TRBD2 (6 bases). The sequence derives from an older woman with COVID-19, enrolled during active disease. The CDR3 region is CASSVDGRTGELFF. CDR3 sequence (DNA): TGTGCCAGCAGCGTTGACGGGAGAACCGGGGAGCTGTTTTTT. Complete variable domain (other parts from reference TRBV9 and TRBJ2-2): DSGVTQTPKHLITATGQRVTLRCSPRSGDLSVYWYQQSLDQGLQFLIQYYNGEERAKGNILERFSAQQFPDLHSELNLSSLELGDSALYFCASSVDGRTGELFFGEGSRLTVL.